Reported below is one TCR beta chain. Antigen: not known. This CDR3 is 15 amino acids long. Between the trimmed V and J ends, which lost 6 bases and 2 bases, there was a span of 14 bases. Looked up from germline, CDR1 is MNHNS and CDR2 is SASEGT. These data originate in a study of T cells in Graves' hyperthyroidism and ophthalmopathy. Whole-study context: The authors collected peripheral blood at initial diagnosis, before any treatment. Study-wide results and caveats: Ophthalmopathy, which appeared later, was predicted by the model a median roughly 6.4 months before onset.

RNA transcripts served as the template for amplifying TCR beta CDR3 regions. HTBI primers drove first-round RT-PCR of the TCR CDR3. MiXCR was run by TCRdb on the multiplex PCR reads, yielding one entry per CDR3 protein. The repertoire holds 690,000 or so distinct CDR3 sequences, with roughly 20% as singletons. The TCR sequence derives from a woman in her forties or fifties with Graves' hyperthyroidism that later progressed to Graves' ophthalmopathy. Sequenced sample: blood. The gene calls are TRBV6-1 and TRBJ1-3; unclear D gene. The CDR3 region is CASSPDPGTGNTIYF. The DNA for the CDR3 is TGTGCCAGCAGCCCGGACCCGGGTACTGGAAACACCATATATTTT.